The present entry profiles one T cell receptor beta chain with its context. V was clipped by 1 base and J by 2 bases; unmatched bases: 0. In germline, CDR1 is LNHDA, CDR2 SQIVND (reference sequence). This CDR3 contains 15 residues. With 60 Vbeta and 13 Jbeta primers, the PCR was carried out. The assay was immunoSEQ multiplex PCR, and TCRdb's table has in-frame clones only and misses some. The sample yields about 120,000 clones, 9.5% seen once. This entry belongs to a study of cytomegalovirus exposure and HLA in healthy donors. The sequenced sample consisted of PBMCs. This chain uses TRBV19 with TRBJ2-1, with 9 bases lining up with TRBD2. This TCR was recovered from a man aged 25 to 40 in good health and CMV-seronegative. The CDR3 is CASSIGGGAYNEQFF. CDR3 DNA sequence: TGTGCCAGTAGTATAGGCGGGGGGGCCTACAATGAGCAGTTCTTC. Looking up the rest from reference TRBV19 and TRBJ2-1 gives the full variable domain: DGGITQSPKYLFRKEGQNVTLSCEQNLNHDAMYWYRQDPGQGLRLIYYSQIVNDFQKGDIAEGYSVSREKKESFPLTVTSAQKNPTAFYLCASSIGGGAYNEQFFGPGTRLTVL.